This is a list of T cell receptor beta chains from one sample in a study of cytomegalovirus exposure and HLA in healthy donors. The table came from immunoSEQ multiplex PCR; TCRdb's copy has only in-frame clones and leaves some out. The profile covers around 70,000 clones, with 62% appearing a single time and around 2.8% taken by the ten largest. Sequencing was carried out using PBMCs. Every receptor here comes from a man younger than 40 in good health and CMV-seronegative. Both conserved end residues are part of each CDR3. D genes are given only for firm matches. The size field is filled for only some rows; it gives once, few, many or a size class.

v_call,d_call,clone_size,j_call,cdr3_nt,cdr3_aa
TRBV5-4,TRBD2,-,TRBJ2-3,TGTGCCAGCACCCTACGAGCGGGGGGCACAGATACGCAGTATTTT,CASTLRAGGTDTQYF
TRBV2,TRBD1,once,TRBJ2-7,TGTGCCAGCAGCCACAGGGGCTACGAGCAGTACTTC,CASSHRGYEQYF
TRBV5-1,TRBD1,once,TRBJ1-2,TGCGCCAGCAGCCTCCTCCCGGGACAGGGAGATGGCTACACCTTC,CASSLLPGQGDGYTF
TRBV9,TRBD2,-,TRBJ2-7,TGTGCCAGCAGCGTAGGACTAGCGGGGACCTACGAGCAGTACTTC,CASSVGLAGTYEQYF
TRBV4-1,-,once,TRBJ1-6,TGCGCCAGCAGCTTAACAGGGCTTTCACCCCTCCACTTT,CASSLTGLSPLHF
TRBV4-1,-,-,TRBJ1-3,TGCGCCAGCAGCCAAGACAGGGTCAGGGTCTCTGGAAACACCATATATTTT,CASSQDRVRVSGNTIYF
TRBV7-8,TRBD1,-,TRBJ1-5,TGTGCCAGCACAACCCGGGACAGAGCTAATCAGCCCCAGCATTTT,CASTTRDRANQPQHF
TRBV6-6,-,-,TRBJ1-1,TGTGCCAGCAGTTACCCGGACAGAACCCTTGAAGCTTTCTTT,CASSYPDRTLEAFF
TRBV5-6,-,-,TRBJ2-7,TGTGCCAGCAGCACAGGCGGGACCGACTACGAGCAGTACTTC,CASSTGGTDYEQYF
TRBV2,TRBD1,-,TRBJ2-5,TGTGCCAGCAGCTCAGGGGGCGCTTACCAAGAGACCCAGTACTTC,CASSSGGAYQETQYF
TRBV15,-,-,TRBJ1-4,TGTGCCACAACCCGGACAGCTGTTAATGAAAAACTGTTTTTT,CATTRTAVNEKLFF
TRBV30,-,-,TRBJ2-3,TGTGCCTGGAGTAGTAACCGTAGACTGGGCACAGATACGCAGTATTTT,CAWSSNRRLGTDTQYF
TRBV29-1,TRBD1,-,TRBJ1-2,TGCAGCGTTGAAAAGGGACAGTCCAATGGCTACACCTTC,CSVEKGQSNGYTF
TRBV6-5,-,few,TRBJ1-6,TGTGCCAGCATGAGGGCAAGGAAATCTAATTCACCCCTCCACTTT,CASMRARKSNSPLHF
TRBV5-6,-,-,TRBJ2-7,TGTGCCAGCAGCTTGGAGACAGGAAACTACGAGCAGTACTTC,CASSLETGNYEQYF